The present entry profiles one T cell receptor beta chain with its context. The CDR3 runs 16 residues. The germline gives CDR1 MGHRA, CDR2 YSYEKL. These data belong to a study of CXCR3-negative and CXCR3-positive naive CD8 T cells. The TRB cDNA libraries were prepared by 5' RACE with UMI labels. From the 5' RACE reads, TCRdb lists one entry per CDR3 protein and no DNA. In total, the table holds over 100,000 distinct CDR3 sequences. The clonotype originates from a human donor in good health. Some clones in this sample may be carry-over from other donors' samples. The sample taken for sequencing was naive CXCR3- CD8+ T cells from blood. Documented subset: CD45RO-CCR7+CD27+CD95- naive CD8+ T cells lacking CXCR3 (TNR3-). The genes are TRBV4-1 and TRBJ2-1; the TRBD1 assignment by TCRdb is unverifiable without DNA. This chain's CDR3 is CASSQDPGGTFGEQFF.